This TCR beta chain was sequenced in a study of T-cell reconstitution after alpha-beta-depleted transplantation in children. Germline CDR1 and CDR2: SGHRS and YFSETQ. V dropped 3 bases and J dropped 4; count of bases not matched to a gene: 11. CDR3 length equals 16 residues. Of note for this clonotype: Its cognate antigen is unknown.

TCRbeta library construction was performed incorporating unique molecular identifiers. One entry per CDR3 protein, called by TCRdb with MiXCR from the PCR reads. This table has some 840,000 distinct CDR3 sequences, 15% to 20% appearing once. Study results and limitations: Recipient T cells and thymic progenitors that survived gave rise to the high TCRbeta diversity observed at day 60 in some patients. Newly produced T cells mostly provided counts and TCRbeta diversity after one year, as hyperexpanded clones declined. Expanded graft clones numbering several hundred reportedly gave rise to alpha-beta T cells about two months after transplant.

The V gene is TRBV5-1, the J gene TRBJ1-1, with 8 nucleotides matching TRBD1. Sample: PBMCs, mostly from graft donor cells, taken 360 days after TCRalphabeta/CD19-depleted stem cell transplant. This TCR was recovered from a male patient younger than 18 who had a stem cell transplant for acute lymphoblastic leukemia, so the T cells may come from the graft donor. CDR3 sequence reads: CASSSLLRQGFTEAFF. CDR3 bases: TGCGCCAGCAGCTCGTTACTCCGACAGGGGTTCACTGAAGCTTTCTTT. Variable domain in full (rest from reference TRBV5-1 and TRBJ1-1): KAGVTQTPRYLIKTRGQQVTLSCSPISGHRSVSWYQQTPGQGLQFLFEYFSETQRNKGNFPGRFSGRQFSNSRSEMNVSTLELGDSALYLCASSSLLRQGFTEAFFGQGTRLTVV.